The present entry profiles one T cell receptor beta chain with its context. In the original workflow: Quantification of nucleated cells was approximated via reference gene primer amplification. Clones were read by immunoSEQ multiplex PCR, and TCRdb kept only the in-frame ones, dropping some. D and trimming come from the DNA, and the V and J calls and clone size come from that table. The table has over 85,000 clones, about 80% seen once; the top ten hold roughly a quarter. This entry belongs to a study of blood T cell repertoires in COVID-19. Study-wide context: Whether acute or convalescent, the COVID-19 samples came from the United States, Italy and Spain. Sources were T cells, B-cell-depleted T cells, or PBMCs; the material itself was cDNA or gDNA.

V gave up 5 bases and J gave up 3 bases; unmatched junction bases: 7. There are 14 residues in the CDR3. Germline V CDR1 and CDR2: SGHTA, FQGNSA. The material sequenced was peripheral blood. The chain joins TRBV7-2 to TRBJ2-7; 7 nucleotides match TRBD1. The TCR comes from a man in his 70s with acute or convalescent COVID-19. The CDR3 nucleotides are TGTGCCAGCAGCCCGCGGACAGGATACTACGAGCAGTACTTC. Translated, it gives CASSPRTGYYEQYF.